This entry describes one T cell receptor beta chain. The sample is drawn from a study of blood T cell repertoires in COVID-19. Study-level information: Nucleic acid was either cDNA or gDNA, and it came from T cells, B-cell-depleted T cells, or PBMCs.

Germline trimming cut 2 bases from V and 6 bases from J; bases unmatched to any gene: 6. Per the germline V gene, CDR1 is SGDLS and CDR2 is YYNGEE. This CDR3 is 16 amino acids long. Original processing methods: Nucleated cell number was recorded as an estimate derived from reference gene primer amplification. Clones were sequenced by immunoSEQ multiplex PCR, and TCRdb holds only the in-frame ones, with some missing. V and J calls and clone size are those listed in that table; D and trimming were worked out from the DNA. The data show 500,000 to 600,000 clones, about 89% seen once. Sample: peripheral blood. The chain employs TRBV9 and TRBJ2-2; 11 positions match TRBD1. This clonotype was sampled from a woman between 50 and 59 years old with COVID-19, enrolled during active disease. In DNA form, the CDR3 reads TGTGCCAGCAGCGTCTCCGGGACAGGGGGAGCCGGGGAGCTGTTTTTT. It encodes CASSVSGTGGAGELFF.